These 26 T cell receptor beta chains were all obtained from the same sample, sequenced in a study of OX40 agonist ivuxolimab in advanced cancers. The table came from immunoSEQ multiplex PCR; TCRdb's copy has only in-frame clones and leaves some out. The sample includes around 83,000 clones, roughly 85% seen only once; the top ten take about 3.8%. Sequencing was performed on CD4+ or CD8+ T cells sorted from blood, taken in a trial of the OX40 agonist ivuxolimab. Receptors were obtained from an adult with an advanced solid tumor such as melanoma, head and neck, liver or kidney cancer.

The chain couples TRBV18 to TRBJ2-1; 16 bases align to TRBD2. The CDR3 totals 15 residues. Germline V lookup: CDR1 KGHSH, CDR2 LQKENI. V trimming: 3 bases; J trimming: 8 bases; junction bases outside the gene matches: 1. DNA of the CDR3: TGTGCCAGCTCACCTGGGACTAGCGGGAGGGATGAGCAGTTCTTC. It is translated as CASSPGTSGRDEQFF.

In its sample, this clone was seen once. The chain combines TRBV27 with TRBJ2-7; tentatively, D is TRBD2 (5 bases). The CDR3 totals 14 residues. CDR1 MNHEY and CDR2 SMNVEV come from the germline V gene (reference sequence). The V gene lost 6 bases and the J gene lost 4 bases, with 16 bases spanning the gap. In nucleotides, the CDR3 is TGTGCCAGCAGGCGGGTGAGCGGATCATACGAGCAGTACTTC. It yields the protein CASRRVSGSYEQYF.

The CDR3 DNA is TGTGCCAGCAGCTTACAGGGAATGGGCTACGAGCAGTACTTC. It codes for CASSLQGMGYEQYF. The chain has TRBV7-9 and TRBJ2-7, with D maybe TRBD1 (5 bases). V was clipped by 2 bases and J by 3 bases, with 11 bases between them. The length of the CDR3 is 14 residues. Germline CDR1 reads SEHNR; CDR2 reads FQNEAQ (reference sequence).

J is TRBJ2-5 and V is TRBV6-5; 12 bases agree with TRBD1. With V trimmed by 2 bases and J by 5 bases, 3 bases remained unmatched. Germline CDR1 MNHEY, CDR2 SVGAGI. CDR3 length equals 15 residues. The CDR3 is CASSYGTGGSETQYF. For the CDR3, the DNA is TGTGCCAGCAGTTACGGGACAGGGGGCAGCGAGACCCAGTACTTC.

This clone was observed a single time. This chain joins TRBV5-4 and TRBJ2-5; D not resolved. CDR1 is SGHNT, CDR2 YYREEE, per germline (reference sequence). Trimming shortened V by 4 bases and J by 2 bases, and 9 bases separated the two germline ends. The CDR3 extends over 13 amino acids. CDR3 nucleotides: TGTGCCAGCAGCCCTTGGCGTCAAGAGACCCAGTACTTC. This codes for CASSPWRQETQYF.

About this clone: At the DNA level, this CDR3 is encoded by other sequences in the same sample as well. The gene calls are TRBV7-6 and TRBJ1-1; D not certain. Per germline, CDR1 SGHVS and CDR2 FNYEAQ. The CDR3 loop spans 13 amino acids. V was trimmed by 4 bases and J by 0 bases, leaving 6 bases between them. The CDR3 protein is CASSSSMNTEAFF. In DNA, the CDR3 is TGTGCCAGCAGCTCCAGCATGAACACTGAAGCTTTCTTT.

This chain links TRBV7-6 with TRBJ2-2; 9 nucleotides align to TRBD2. This CDR3 has 17 residues. V lost 0 bases to trimming and J lost 7 bases; unmatched junction nucleotides: 9. Germline lookup yields CDR1 SGHVS and CDR2 FNYEAQ. The CDR3 here is CASSLAFAGGSGGELFF. The CDR3 DNA is TGTGCCAGCAGCTTAGCGTTCGCGGGAGGGAGCGGCGGGGAGCTGTTTTTT.

This clone has only one observation. The chain couples TRBV5-4 to TRBJ1-1; D gene uncertain. Trimming removed 0 bases at V and 3 bases at J, with 9 bases between. Germline CDR1 is SGHNT and CDR2 is YYREEE (reference sequence). CDR3 size: 14 residues. The CDR3 sequence is CASSLANGDTEAFF. The CDR3 DNA follows: TGTGCCAGCAGCTTGGCGAACGGGGACACTGAAGCTTTCTTT.

CDR3 coding DNA: TGCGCCAGCAGCTTGAGAACTAGCGGGAGGATGTACGAGCAGTACTTC. It yields the protein CASSLRTSGRMYEQYF. The chain joins TRBV5-1 to TRBJ2-7; 12 nucleotides agree with TRBD2. V trimming: 1 base; J trimming: 4 bases; junction bases outside the gene matches: 6. CDR1 is SGHRS, CDR2 YFSETQ, per germline. This CDR3 comprises 16 residues.

The DNA for the CDR3 is TGTGCCAGCAGTTACCTGGGTTCCCAAGAGACCCAGTACTTC. This sequence encodes CASSYLGSQETQYF. The rearrangement joins TRBV6-6 to TRBJ2-5; D unclear. Germline assignment: CDR1 MNHNY and CDR2 SVGAGI (reference sequence). CDR3 length: 14 amino acids. The V and J ends lost 2 bases and 1 base respectively, with 8 bases between them.

This clone has just a few counts. V is TRBV29-1 and J is TRBJ1-1; D call uncertain. Trimming removed 5 bases from V and 2 bases from J, with 15 bases in between. Germline assignment: CDR1 SQVTM and CDR2 ANQGSEA. The CDR3 loop spans 14 amino acids. The CDR3 reads CSVRYGEENTEAFF. CDR3 in DNA: TGCAGCGTTCGTTACGGGGAAGAAAACACTGAAGCTTTCTTT.

CDR3 DNA: TGTGCCAGCAGCCCCTGGGACAACATGAACACTGAAGCTTTCTTT. It encodes CASSPWDNMNTEAFF. The chain links TRBV5-6 to TRBJ1-1, with a tentative D call TRBD1 (6 bases). Germline CDR1 is SGHDT and CDR2 is YYEEEE. The CDR3 is 15 residues long. V gave up 4 bases and J gave up 0 bases, with 13 bases separating them.

CDR3 region: CASSQDLMGNRGLDTEAFF. In DNA form, the CDR3 reads TGTGCCAGCAGCCAAGATCTGATGGGGAACAGGGGTCTTGACACTGAAGCTTTCTTT. The chain couples TRBV4-2 to TRBJ1-1; 7 nucleotides line up with TRBD1. This CDR3 is 19 amino acids long. Per the germline V gene, CDR1 is LGHNA and CDR2 is YNFKEQ. V shed 0 bases, J shed 3 bases, and the junction held 16 bases outside the gene matches.

This chain connects TRBV6-5 to TRBJ1-6, with a tentative D call TRBD1 (6 bases). Trimming stripped 6 bases from V and 10 bases from J, with 13 bases between. CDR1 MNHEY and CDR2 SVGAGI come from the germline V gene. The CDR3 loop spans 13 amino acids. For the CDR3, the DNA is TGTGCCAGCAGCACACAGGGCTCGTCACCCCTCCACTTT. As protein: CASSTQGSSPLHF.

The genes are TRBV6-5 and TRBJ2-7; maybe TRBD2 (7 bases). This CDR3 comprises 15 residues. Germline V gene lookup returns CDR1 MNHEY and CDR2 SVGAGI. V dropped 5 bases and J dropped 4 bases, with 18 bases sitting between them. CDR3 sequence (DNA): TGTGCCAGCAGTCGAAGGGGGGGGGCTAGGTACGAGCAGTACTTC. It is translated as CASSRRGGARYEQYF.

The chain is built from TRBV28 and TRBJ1-2; unclear D gene. The CDR3 runs 11 residues. CDR1 is MDHEN and CDR2 is SYDVKM in the germline V gene. Trimming removed 5 bases from V and 7 bases from J, with 8 bases in between. For the CDR3, the DNA is TGTGCCAGCAGTCAGAGGAGTGGCTACACCTTC. Encoded protein: CASSQRSGYTF.

The chain combines TRBV6-5 with TRBJ1-1, with TRBD1 matching 10 bases. The CDR3 spans 13 residues. Germline V gene sequence: CDR1 MNHEY, CDR2 SVGAGI. J gave up 1 base and V 9 bases, and 2 bases lay outside the gene matches. CDR3 residues: CASRTGGNTEAFF. CDR3 nucleotides: TGTGCCAGTCGGACAGGGGGGAACACTGAAGCTTTCTTT.

The CDR3 loop is CASSLQGDYGYTF. DNA for the CDR3: TGTGCCAGTAGTCTACAGGGAGACTATGGCTACACCTTC. The V and J genes are TRBV19 and TRBJ1-2; D perhaps matches TRBD1 (6 bases). The V end lost 5 bases, the J end lost 3 bases, and 10 bases lay between the germline ends. From germline, CDR1 is LNHDA and CDR2 SQIVND (reference sequence). The CDR3 spans 13 residues. Full variable domain (missing parts from reference TRBV19 and TRBJ1-2): DGGITQSPKYLFRKEGQNVTLSCEQNLNHDAMYWYRQDPGQGLRLIYYSQIVNDFQKGDIAEGYSVSREKKESFPLTVTSAQKNPTAFYLCASSLQGDYGYTFGSGTRLTVV.

The rearrangement joins TRBV27 to TRBJ2-5; TRBD1 matches 7 bases. The CDR3 covers 14 residues. After removal of 5 bases from V and 1 base from J, the junction contained 4 bases not matched to a gene. The germline V gene encodes CDR1 MNHEY and CDR2 SMNVEV (reference sequence). The DNA of the CDR3 is TGTGCCAGCAGTAGGTGGGACAGCCAAGAGACCCAGTACTTC. Encoded protein: CASSRWDSQETQYF.

The chain recombines TRBV5-5 with TRBJ1-4; 7 positions agree with TRBD1. V shed 2 bases and J 3 bases; nucleotides not matched to a gene: 1. CDR1 and CDR2 (germline): SGHKS, YYEKEE (reference sequence). The CDR3 is 14 residues long. CDR3 coding DNA: TGTGCCAGCAGCTTAGGGACAGCTAATGAAAAACTGTTTTTT. It encodes CASSLGTANEKLFF.

The rearrangement links TRBV19 to TRBJ2-3; 13 bases align to TRBD2. CDR1 and CDR2 (germline): LNHDA, SQIVND (reference sequence). The V gene end was trimmed by 3 bases and the J gene end by 0 bases; junction bases not matched to a gene: 6. The CDR3 is 18 amino acids. The CDR3 coding sequence is TGTGCCAGTAGTATCACTAGCGGGAGGGGGACTAGCACAGATACGCAGTATTTT. This sequence encodes CASSITSGRGTSTDTQYF. Variable domain in full (rest from reference TRBV19 and TRBJ2-3): DGGITQSPKYLFRKEGQNVTLSCEQNLNHDAMYWYRQDPGQGLRLIYYSQIVNDFQKGDIAEGYSVSREKKESFPLTVTSAQKNPTAFYLCASSITSGRGTSTDTQYFGPGTRLTVL.

This chain links TRBV5-1 with TRBJ2-5, with D possibly matching TRBD2 (6 bases). Germline V gene lookup returns CDR1 SGHRS and CDR2 YFSETQ. Trimming shortened V by 4 bases and J by 1 base, and 8 bases separated the two germline ends. CDR3 length: 13 residues. In DNA form, the CDR3 reads TGCGCCAGCAGCCGGGGACTCCAAGAGACCCAGTACTTC. Translating gives CASSRGLQETQYF. The whole variable domain, filled in from reference TRBV5-1 and TRBJ2-5, reads KAGVTQTPRYLIKTRGQQVTLSCSPISGHRSVSWYQQTPGQGLQFLFEYFSETQRNKGNFPGRFSGRQFSNSRSEMNVSTLELGDSALYLCASSRGLQETQYFGPGTRLLVL.

The chain uses TRBV28 and TRBJ1-5, with D tentatively TRBD1 (6 bases). Trimming cost V 4 bases and J 3 bases, with 10 bases left between them. The germline V gene has CDR1 MDHEN and CDR2 SYDVKM. The CDR3 is made up of 14 amino acids. CDR3 sequence reads: CASSSNRDNQPQHF. The CDR3 DNA sequence: TGTGCCAGCAGTTCCAACAGGGACAATCAGCCCCAGCATTTT.

In DNA, the CDR3 is TGTGCCAGCAGCTTACCCCAACTCGACAGAGACACCGGGGAGCTGTTTTTT. Translation gives CASSLPQLDRDTGELFF. The chain joins TRBV7-2 to TRBJ2-2; D possibly corresponds to TRBD1 (5 bases). The CDR3 is 17 amino acids. V gave up 2 bases and J gave up 3 bases, with 16 bases separating them. From germline, CDR1 is SGHTA and CDR2 FQGNSA.

The CDR3 DNA reads as TGCGCCAGCAGCTTAGTCAGGGAATCCGCTAACTATGGCTACACCTTC. It translates to CASSLVRESANYGYTF. The V and J genes are TRBV5-1 and TRBJ1-2; TRBD1 might be the D (5 bases). The germline V and J ends were trimmed by 2 bases and 0 bases, with 14 bases remaining between them. This CDR3 comprises 16 residues. Germline lookup yields CDR1 SGHRS and CDR2 YFSETQ.

CDR3 in DNA: TGTGCCAGCAGCCCCCGCTCTAGCGGGAGCTCCTACAATGAGCAGTTCTTC. Amino acids: CASSPRSSGSSYNEQFF. The chain carries TRBV9 and TRBJ2-1, with 10 bases identical to TRBD2. The CDR3 totals 17 residues. Germline V lookup: CDR1 SGDLS, CDR2 YYNGEE. After removal of 4 bases from V and 0 bases from J, the junction contained 7 bases not matched to a gene.